The 27 T cell receptor beta chains in this list originate from one sample, sequenced in a study of cytomegalovirus exposure and HLA in healthy donors (dated 2017 in TCRdb). Libraries came from the immunoSEQ multiplex PCR assay. The multiplex PCR relied on a mix of 60 forward primers for TCR Vbeta segments and 13 reverse primers for TCR Jbeta segments. What TCRdb holds here is the immuneACCESS table cut down to in-frame rearrangements. Part of the clones is not present; checked against another copy, under half of the missing clones reflect an unresolved V gene, and the others are unexplained. This specimen's table enumerates approximately 190,000 clones. The ten largest clones represent 0.7% to 0.8% of the sample. The sample was PBMCs. The receptors come from a boy aged 5-17 years in good health and CMV-seronegative.

The chain is built from TRBV18 and TRBJ2-5; a weak D match, TRBD1 (6 bases). The CDR3 contains 13 residues. Trimming took off 3 bases at V and 2 bases at J, with 7 bases between the two ends. CDR1 and CDR2 (germline): KGHSH, LQKENI. CDR3 sequence: CASSPQGQETQYF. CDR3 coding DNA: TGTGCCAGCTCACCTCAGGGGCAAGAGACCCAGTACTTC.

The chain carries TRBV4-2 and TRBJ1-6; 8 nucleotides align to TRBD1. Germline V gene sequence: CDR1 LGHNA, CDR2 YNFKEQ. This CDR3 is built from 19 residues. V shed 4 bases and J 1 base; nucleotides not matched to a gene: 12. CDR3 sequence: CASSREQGDEPSYNSPLHF. CDR3 nucleotide sequence: TGTGCCAGCAGCCGGGAACAGGGGGACGAACCTTCCTATAATTCACCCCTCCACTTT.

The V gene is TRBV4-1, the J gene TRBJ1-2, with unresolved D. The germline V gene has CDR1 MGHRA and CDR2 YSYEKL. The length of the CDR3 is 12 residues. Trimming pared 1 base from V and 8 bases from J, leaving 8 bases between. The CDR3 DNA is TGCGCCAGCAGCCAAGGGGGAGGGGGCTACACCTTC. It is translated as CASSQGGGGYTF.

This sequence joins TRBV6-6 and TRBJ1-2; no firm D call. This CDR3 contains 13 residues. V lost 7 bases, J lost 0 bases, and 9 bases lay in between. Germline CDR1 is MNHNY and CDR2 is SVGAGI (reference sequence). The CDR3 nucleotides are TGTGCCAGCACCCCACAGACTAACTATGGCTACACCTTC. Protein product: CASTPQTNYGYTF.

This rearrangement joins TRBV18 to TRBJ2-1; D uncertain. CDR1 is KGHSH, CDR2 LQKENI, per germline. The V gene lost 3 bases and the J gene lost 3 bases, with 18 bases spanning the gap. This CDR3 contains 17 residues. Here the CDR3 reads CASSPTYYFTNYNEQFF. DNA for the CDR3: TGTGCCAGCTCACCGACGTACTACTTCACCAACTACAATGAGCAGTTCTTC.

With respect to this clone: Lacking the conserved final phenylalanine or tryptophan, this CDR3 likely reflects a read error. The chain is built from TRBV7-9 and TRBJ2-7; 11 positions match TRBD1. Germline CDR1 SEHNR, CDR2 FQNEAQ (reference sequence). The V and J ends lost 6 bases and 7 bases, in that order; junction bases with no gene match: 5. This CDR3 spans 13 amino acids. This chain's CDR3 is CASRGQGVNEQYL. The CDR3 DNA follows: TGTGCCAGCAGGGGACAGGGGGTCAATGAGCAGTACCTC.

The CDR3 reads CASSMGGYFNQPQHF. CDR3 bases: TGTGCCAGTAGTATGGGGGGGTACTTCAATCAGCCCCAGCATTTT. The chain couples TRBV19 to TRBJ1-5; D possibly corresponds to TRBD1 (5 bases). The length of the CDR3 is 15 residues. V was pared by 3 bases and J by 3 bases, with 12 bases between. From germline, CDR1 is LNHDA and CDR2 SQIVND (reference sequence). Using reference TRBV19 and TRBJ1-5 for the parts outside the CDR3, the full variable domain is DGGITQSPKYLFRKEGQNVTLSCEQNLNHDAMYWYRQDPGQGLRLIYYSQIVNDFQKGDIAEGYSVSREKKESFPLTVTSAQKNPTAFYLCASSMGGYFNQPQHFGDGTRLSIL.

As regards this clone: Additional DNA sequences in this sample encode the identical CDR3. The V and J genes are TRBV2 and TRBJ1-1; D not resolved. The CDR3 has 11 residues. V lost 9 bases and J lost 4, with 9 bases in between. Germline values: CDR1 SNHLY, CDR2 FYNNEI. The CDR3: CASGRGTEAFF. CDR3 DNA sequence: TGTGCCAGTGGGCGGGGCACTGAAGCTTTCTTT. Looking up the rest from reference TRBV2 and TRBJ1-1 gives the full variable domain: EPEVTQTPSHQVTQMGQEVILRCVPISNHLYFYWYRQILGQKVEFLVSFYNNEISEKSEIFDDQFSVERPDGSNFTLKIRSTKLEDSAMYFCASGRGTEAFFGQGTRLTVV.

The chain combines TRBV7-8 with TRBJ1-2; 7 nucleotides agree with TRBD1. J gave up 0 bases and V 2 bases, and 9 bases lay outside the gene matches. The CDR3 is 17 amino acids. Germline CDR1 reads SGHVS; CDR2 reads FQNEAQ. CDR3 sequence (DNA): TGTGCCAGCAGCTTACCGACCTGGGACAGTACTAACTATGGCTACACCTTC. This sequence encodes CASSLPTWDSTNYGYTF. Full variable domain (rest looked up from reference TRBV7-8 and TRBJ1-2): GAGVSQSPRYKVAKRGQDVALRCDPISGHVSLFWYQQALGQGPEFLTYFQNEAQLDKSGLPSDRFFAERPEGSVSTLKIQRTQQEDSAVYLCASSLPTWDSTNYGYTFGSGTRLTVV.

The V call is TRBV18, the J call TRBJ1-1; TRBD1 agrees at 7 bases. CDR3 length: 14 amino acids. Unmatched junction bases numbered 5, after V lost 2 bases and J lost 5 bases. Germline CDR1 KGHSH, CDR2 LQKENI. The CDR3 DNA follows: TGTGCCAGCTCACCAGCACAGGGGTGGACTGAAGCTTTCTTT. It yields the protein CASSPAQGWTEAFF.

The V and J genes are TRBV23-1 and TRBJ1-3; no reliable D call. TRBV23-1 counts as an open reading frame of uncertain function. The CDR3 is 16 amino acids. V was trimmed by 4 bases and J by 2 bases, leaving 15 bases between them. The CDR3 region has the DNA TGCGCCAGCAGTCCCGCGGCGCGGCCAGCTGGAAACACCATATATTTT. Protein sequence: CASSPAARPAGNTIYF.

For the CDR3, the DNA is TGTGCCAGCAGCCGCGGTCGGGGCTATGGCTACACCTTC. Its protein product is CASSRGRGYGYTF. V is TRBV7-9 and J is TRBJ1-2; D is unresolved. The CDR3 has 13 amino acids. Germline lookup yields CDR1 SEHNR and CDR2 FQNEAQ (reference sequence). V lost 5 bases to trimming and J lost 4 bases, with 11 bases between them.

A word on this clone: Other DNA sequences of this sample code for an identical CDR3. The V gene is TRBV9, the J gene TRBJ1-1; 10 bases match TRBD1. The CDR3 is 13 amino acids. After removal of 5 bases from V and 4 bases from J, the junction contained 2 bases not matched to a gene. Germline V CDR1 and CDR2: SGDLS, YYNGEE. The CDR3 coding sequence is TGTGCCAGCAGTAGGACAGGGGGCACTGAAGCTTTCTTT. Its protein is CASSRTGGTEAFF.

This chain links TRBV6-4 with TRBJ1-1; 10 bases map to TRBD1. Germline CDR1 is MRHNA and CDR2 is SNTAGT. The CDR3 runs 14 residues. Losses at the gene ends were 8 bases for V and 5 bases for J; bases not matched to a gene: 8. In nucleotides, the CDR3 is TGTGCCAGCTATCTACCGGGACAGGGGACTGAAGCTTTCTTT. Encoded protein: CASYLPGQGTEAFF.

This chain links TRBV21-1 with TRBJ1-1. TRBV21-1 is listed as a pseudogene. The CDR3 has 14 residues. The CDR3 coding sequence is TGTGCCAGCAGCAAAGGTCGGTTGAACACTGAAGCTTTCTTT. Translating gives CASSKGRLNTEAFF.

The chain joins TRBV27 to TRBJ1-5, with TRBD1 matching 8 bases. This CDR3 is 14 amino acids long. Trimming removed 6 bases from V and 6 bases from J; junction bases left unmatched: 7. Germline lookup yields CDR1 MNHEY and CDR2 SMNVEV (reference sequence). This CDR3 is CASSPDRASQPQHF. The CDR3 coding sequence is TGTGCCAGCAGCCCGGACAGGGCGAGTCAGCCCCAGCATTTT.

V usage is TRBV2 and J usage is TRBJ1-2, with TRBD1 matching 8 bases. V shed 8 bases, J shed 6 bases, and the junction held 14 bases outside the gene matches. The germline gives CDR1 SNHLY, CDR2 FYNNEI. The CDR3 runs 15 residues. The CDR3 is CASPRERQGSDGYTF. CDR3 DNA: TGTGCCAGCCCCCGGGAAAGACAGGGGTCCGATGGCTACACCTTC.

The chain couples TRBV7-9 to TRBJ2-5, with D unresolved. Germline V gives CDR1 SEHNR, CDR2 FQNEAQ (reference sequence). V was clipped by 1 base and J by 1 base, with 7 bases between them. The CDR3 loop spans 14 amino acids. In DNA form, the CDR3 reads TGTGCCAGCAGCTTAGTCGTCAGCCAAGAGACCCAGTACTTC. It is translated as CASSLVVSQETQYF.

V and J are TRBV18 and TRBJ1-4; D unclear. V was clipped by 2 bases and J by 6 bases, with 22 bases between them. The CDR3 covers 18 residues. Germline V gene lookup returns CDR1 KGHSH and CDR2 LQKENI. The CDR3, as DNA: TGTGCCAGCTCACCAAAAGAGTTGAGGGTGCTTGTGGATGAAAAACTGTTTTTT. Translating gives CASSPKELRVLVDEKLFF. Supplemented by reference TRBV18 and TRBJ1-4, the full variable domain reads NAGVMQNPRHLVRRRGQEARLRCSPMKGHSHVYWYRQLPEEGLKFMVYLQKENIIDESGMPKERFSAEFPKEGPSILRIQQVVRGDSAAYFCASSPKELRVLVDEKLFFGSGTQLSVL.

The V and J genes are TRBV5-1 and TRBJ2-1, with 8 bases lining up with TRBD2. CDR3 length equals 14 residues. Germline V gives CDR1 SGHRS, CDR2 YFSETQ. V trimming: 6 bases; J trimming: 7 bases; junction bases outside the gene matches: 9. CDR3 DNA sequence: TGCGCCAGCACCACCAGCGGGGGTGGGAATGAGCAGTTCTTC. Amino acid sequence: CASTTSGGGNEQFF. Full variable domain (outside the CDR3, taken from reference TRBV5-1 and TRBJ2-1): KAGVTQTPRYLIKTRGQQVTLSCSPISGHRSVSWYQQTPGQGLQFLFEYFSETQRNKGNFPGRFSGRQFSNSRSEMNVSTLELGDSALYLCASTTSGGGNEQFFGPGTRLTVL.

V and J are TRBV9 and TRBJ2-7; tentative D call: TRBD1 (6 bases). Germline loops: CDR1 SGDLS, CDR2 YYNGEE. Trimming pared 0 bases from V and 4 bases from J, leaving 14 bases between. This CDR3 has 15 amino acids. CDR3 in amino acids: CASSVGVTGAYEQYF. CDR3 nucleotide sequence: TGTGCCAGCAGCGTAGGTGTGACAGGAGCGTACGAGCAGTACTTC.

This sequence joins TRBV30 and TRBJ2-7; a weak D match, TRBD2 (6 bases). There are 15 residues in the CDR3. V lost 2 bases, J lost 1 base, and 15 bases lay in between. CDR1 GTSNPN and CDR2 SVGIG come from the germline V gene (reference sequence). CDR3 nucleotide sequence: TGTGCCTGGAGTAGCATGGGGGACTTATCCTACGAGCAGTACTTC. Protein sequence: CAWSSMGDLSYEQYF.

This rearrangement joins TRBV5-1 to TRBJ1-2; maybe TRBD1 (6 bases). The CDR3 length is 14 residues. With 0 bases removed from V and 7 bases from J, the gap between germline ends came to 13 bases. Germline V gene lookup returns CDR1 SGHRS and CDR2 YFSETQ. The CDR3 sequence is CASSLEGVSAGYTF. Written as DNA, the CDR3 is TGCGCCAGCAGCTTGGAGGGGGTGAGCGCTGGCTACACCTTC.

The rearrangement uses TRBV7-2 and TRBJ2-6; TRBD1 matches 10 bases. The CDR3 consists of 17 residues. J lost 0 bases, V lost 4 bases, and 3 bases had no gene match. Germline loops: CDR1 SGHTA, CDR2 FQGNSA. The CDR3 region is CASSSWTGGSGANVLTF. CDR3 DNA: TGTGCCAGCAGCTCGTGGACAGGGGGCTCTGGGGCCAACGTCCTGACTTTC.

This rearrangement joins TRBV6-1 to TRBJ1-2; TRBD1 agrees at 10 bases. Germline loops: CDR1 MNHNS, CDR2 SASEGT. The junction had 11 bases not matched to a gene; V was cut back by 6 bases and J by 7 bases. The CDR3 is 15 amino acids. CDR3: CASRLTGGAKGGYTF. The CDR3, as DNA: TGTGCCAGCAGATTGACAGGGGGCGCTAAGGGTGGCTACACCTTC.

This sequence joins TRBV6-6 and TRBJ1-1; 7 positions match TRBD1. CDR3 size: 14 residues. The germline CDR1 and CDR2 sequences are MNHNY and SVGAGI (reference sequence). Trimming removed 5 bases from V and 7 bases from J; junction bases left unmatched: 10. CDR3 residues: CASSTGQFTGEAFF. CDR3 DNA: TGTGCCAGCAGTACGGGACAGTTTACTGGTGAAGCTTTCTTT.

The J gene is TRBJ2-5, the V gene TRBV11-3; TRBD2 matches at 14 bases. Germline V gene lookup returns CDR1 SGHNT and CDR2 YENEEA. The CDR3 spans 16 residues. The trim removed 4 bases at V and 1 base at J, leaving 2 bases unmatched. This CDR3 is CASSWGTSGGQETQYF. The CDR3 bases are TGTGCCAGCAGCTGGGGGACTAGCGGGGGCCAAGAGACCCAGTACTTC.